The next 27 T cell receptor beta chains were all read from a single sample in a study of cytomegalovirus exposure and HLA in healthy donors. The PCR had 60 Vbeta and 13 Jbeta primers. Clones were sequenced by immunoSEQ multiplex PCR, and TCRdb holds only the in-frame ones, with some missing. The sample has about 60,000 clones, about 84% seen once; the top ten hold 1.6%. Material for sequencing was PBMCs. Receptors were obtained from a young man in good health and CMV-seronegative.

The chain has TRBV30 and TRBJ2-1; 7 nucleotides match TRBD2. V shed 0 bases and J 12 bases; nucleotides not matched to a gene: 14. This CDR3 spans 15 amino acids. Germline V lookup: CDR1 GTSNPN, CDR2 SVGIG (reference sequence). CDR3 sequence: CAWSVQVGGPYVQFF. The CDR3 region has the DNA TGTGCCTGGAGTGTACAAGTGGGAGGGCCCTATGTGCAGTTCTTC.

The chain is built from TRBV5-1 and TRBJ2-3, with TRBD2 as a possible D gene (5 bases). The V gene's germline CDR1 is SGHRS and CDR2 YFSETQ. This CDR3 comprises 15 residues. The V and J ends lost 4 bases and 3 bases respectively, with 15 bases between them. The CDR3 loop reads CASSPQTTGTDTQYF. The DNA of the CDR3 is TGCGCCAGCAGCCCACAGACGACGGGGACAGATACGCAGTATTTT.

The rearrangement joins TRBV7-8 to TRBJ2-1; TRBD2 matches at 8 bases. From germline, CDR1 is SGHVS and CDR2 FQNEAQ. The CDR3 is 18 residues long. Trimming took 5 bases from V and 5 from J; bases not matched to a gene: 17. CDR3 protein: CASSPGGRRGRPNNEQFF. CDR3 sequence (DNA): TGTGCCAGCAGCCCGGGGGGGCGGCGGGGACGCCCCAACAATGAGCAGTTCTTC.

J is TRBJ1-1 and V is TRBV30, with D unresolved. CDR3 length: 13 amino acids. Per the germline V gene, CDR1 is GTSNPN and CDR2 is SVGIG (reference sequence). V gave up 3 bases and J gave up 1 base, with 9 bases separating them. The CDR3: CAWSRSGNTEAFF. For the CDR3, the DNA is TGTGCCTGGAGCCGATCGGGGAACACTGAAGCTTTCTTT.

The CDR3 spells CASSSFGQGANEQFF. CDR3 DNA: TGTGCCAGCAGTTCCTTTGGACAGGGGGCCAATGAGCAGTTCTTC. The rearrangement uses TRBV27 and TRBJ2-1; TRBD1 matches 11 bases. The length of the CDR3 is 15 residues. Trimming cost V 4 bases and J 6 bases; bases outside gene matches: 5. Germline-derived CDR1 and CDR2 are MNHEY and SMNVEV (reference sequence).

V and J are TRBV19 and TRBJ2-7; 8 bases are a match to TRBD2. Germline loops: CDR1 LNHDA, CDR2 SQIVND (reference sequence). Trimming removed 5 bases from V and 5 bases from J; junction bases left unmatched: 8. The CDR3 length is 14 residues. CDR3 DNA sequence: TGTGCCAGTAGTGTCGCCAGCGGGGGTGACGAGCAGTACTTC. Protein: CASSVASGGDEQYF.

The chain links TRBV7-2 to TRBJ2-1, with D tentatively TRBD2 (6 bases). V lost 2 bases, J lost 5 bases, and 16 bases lay in between. This CDR3 comprises 16 residues. Germline V gene sequence: CDR1 SGHTA, CDR2 FQGNSA. CDR3 bases: TGTGCCAGCAGCTTATTCGCCGGGACTGGGAACAATGAGCAGTTCTTC. This encodes CASSLFAGTGNNEQFF.

The CDR3 bases are TGTGCCAGCAGCTTCCGGAGGGAAGCCGGGGAGCTGTTTTTT. It codes for CASSFRREAGELFF. The chain has TRBV6-1 and TRBJ2-2; D is perhaps TRBD2 (6 bases). Germline loops: CDR1 MNHNS, CDR2 SASEGT. The CDR3 runs to 14 residues. The V gene lost 6 bases and the J gene lost 6 bases, with 14 bases spanning the gap.

This chain connects TRBV2 to TRBJ2-3, with TRBD2 matching 8 bases. V shed 8 bases and J 5 bases; nucleotides not matched to a gene: 12. Germline-derived CDR1 and CDR2 are SNHLY and FYNNEI. The CDR3 is 15 amino acids. The CDR3 loop is CASSLAGPQGDTQYF. In DNA form, the CDR3 reads TGTGCCAGCTCGTTAGCGGGGCCCCAGGGAGATACGCAGTATTTT.

The chain is built from TRBV7-2 and TRBJ2-5; D possibly corresponds to TRBD1 (5 bases). Germline assignment: CDR1 SGHTA and CDR2 FQGNSA. The V and J ends lost 5 bases and 0 bases respectively, with 10 bases between them. The CDR3 contains 14 residues. CDR3 in DNA: TGTGCCAGCAGCCGGACATACAACCAAGAGACCCAGTACTTC. It yields the protein CASSRTYNQETQYF. The full variable domain, in which reference TRBV7-2 and TRBJ2-5 provide the parts outside the CDR3, is GAGVSQSPSNKVTEKGKDVELRCDPISGHTALYWYRQSLGQGLEFLIYFQGNSAPDKSGLPSDRFSAERTGGSVSTLTIQRTQQEDSAVYLCASSRTYNQETQYFGPGTRLLVL.

The V call is TRBV19, the J call TRBJ2-1; no reliable D call. The germline V and J ends were trimmed by 5 bases and 6 bases, with 5 bases remaining between them. Germline V gives CDR1 LNHDA, CDR2 SQIVND (reference sequence). This CDR3 spans 11 amino acids. CDR3 sequence (DNA): TGTGCCAGTAGTGACTTCAATGAGCAGTTCTTC. Its translation: CASSDFNEQFF.

This chain links TRBV20-1 with TRBJ1-2; no firm D call. CDR1 and CDR2 (germline): DFQATT, SNEGSKA (reference sequence). The CDR3 has 11 residues. The V and J ends lost 1 base and 8 bases respectively, with 8 bases between them. The DNA of the CDR3 is TGCAGTGCTAGAGTAGGAGGGGGCTACACCTTC. It encodes CSARVGGGYTF.

The J gene is TRBJ1-4, the V gene TRBV7-9, with TRBD1 matching over 7 bases. The trim removed 5 bases at V and 3 bases at J, leaving 6 bases unmatched. CDR1 and CDR2 from the germline V gene are SEHNR and FQNEAQ (reference sequence). This CDR3 is 15 amino acids long. In DNA form, the CDR3 reads TGTGCCAGCAGCGACGGGACAGCCCCTAATGAAAAACTGTTTTTT. It encodes CASSDGTAPNEKLFF.

This rearrangement joins TRBV12-5 to TRBJ2-1; possible D gene TRBD1, 6 bases. Germline CDR1 reads LGHNT; CDR2 reads FRNRAP. CDR3 size: 18 residues. The ends were cut back, 0 bases at V and 5 bases at J, with 20 bases in the middle. In DNA form, the CDR3 reads TGTGCTAGTGGTTTGGTACGTTATGAGGGGGACGGCCACAATGAGCAGTTCTTC. Translating gives CASGLVRYEGDGHNEQFF.

This chain connects TRBV27 to TRBJ2-5; the D gene is possibly TRBD1 (5 bases). The CDR3 runs 14 residues. Deletions cut 6 bases from V and 1 base from J, with 12 bases between. Looked up from germline, CDR1 is MNHEY and CDR2 is SMNVEV (reference sequence). CDR3 sequence (DNA): TGTGCCAGCAGGGACAACATCTTCCAAGAGACCCAGTACTTC. Its protein is CASRDNIFQETQYF.

The chain uses TRBV30 and TRBJ2-3; TRBD2 matches 11 bases. The V and J ends lost 4 bases and 3 bases, in that order; junction bases with no gene match: 9. This CDR3 has 16 amino acids. CDR1 is GTSNPN, CDR2 SVGIG, per germline (reference sequence). In DNA, the CDR3 is TGTGCCTGGACTAGCGGGAGGAGGGTAGAAACAGATACGCAGTATTTT. The encoded protein is CAWTSGRRVETDTQYF. Full variable domain (outside the CDR3, taken from reference TRBV30 and TRBJ2-3): SQTIHQWPATLVQPVGSPLSLECTVEGTSNPNLYWYRQAAGRGLQLLFYSVGIGQISSEVPQNLSASRPQDRQFILSSKKLLLSDSGFYLCAWTSGRRVETDTQYFGPGTRLTVL.

This clone was observed once. The chain links TRBV27 to TRBJ1-3, with 9 bases lining up with TRBD1. CDR3 size: 20 residues. Looked up from germline, CDR1 is MNHEY and CDR2 is SMNVEV (reference sequence). Germline trimming cut 5 bases from V and 1 base from J; bases unmatched to any gene: 18. The CDR3 reads CASSINDGTGWDFSGNTIYF. As DNA, the CDR3 is TGTGCCAGCAGTATAAACGACGGGACAGGGTGGGATTTTTCTGGAAACACCATATATTTT.

The chain joins TRBV19 to TRBJ1-3; 10 bases map to TRBD1. From germline, CDR1 is LNHDA and CDR2 SQIVND (reference sequence). The CDR3 is 14 amino acids. The J segment lost 2 bases and the V segment lost 10 bases, leaving 5 bases of the junction unmatched. As DNA, the CDR3 is TGTGCCACCAGACAGGGGGCGGCTGGAAACACCATATATTTT. This encodes CATRQGAAGNTIYF.

V and J are TRBV5-8 and TRBJ1-5; 8 bases map to TRBD1. The CDR3 totals 13 residues. Germline V gives CDR1 SGHTS, CDR2 YDEGEE. Losses at the gene ends were 1 base for V and 7 bases for J; bases not matched to a gene: 1. The CDR3 is CASSLYRGQPQHF. CDR3 in DNA: TGTGCCAGCAGCTTGTACAGGGGGCAGCCCCAGCATTTT.

The V and J genes are TRBV6-5 and TRBJ1-1, with a tentative D call TRBD1 (6 bases). The ends were cut back, 5 bases at V and 5 bases at J, with 12 bases in the middle. CDR1 MNHEY and CDR2 SVGAGI come from the germline V gene. The length of the CDR3 is 13 residues. The CDR3: CASSRTGWTEAFF. The CDR3, as DNA: TGTGCCAGCAGTCGTACAGGGTGGACTGAAGCTTTCTTT.

This chain links TRBV25-1 with TRBJ1-2; 11 bases map to TRBD1. This CDR3 has 14 residues. Germline CDR1 reads MGHDK; CDR2 reads SYGVNS. Trimming cost V 7 bases and J 3 bases; bases outside gene matches: 4. CDR3 nucleotide sequence: TGTGCCAGCACCGGGACAGGGGGGGACTATGGCTACACCTTC. Amino acids: CASTGTGGDYGYTF.

This clone was found a few times. This sequence joins TRBV28 and TRBJ2-7; 8 bases match TRBD1. The J segment lost 3 bases and the V segment lost 6 bases, leaving 16 bases of the junction unmatched. Per germline, CDR1 MDHEN and CDR2 SYDVKM. The CDR3 has 17 amino acids. The CDR3: CASSLTGVVARNYEQYF. The CDR3 nucleotides read TGTGCCAGCAGCCTGACAGGGGTGGTTGCAAGAAACTACGAGCAGTACTTC.

The CDR3 DNA follows: TGTGCCAGCAGTTACTCCCCGGGACAGGGCTACGAGCAGTACTTC. This codes for CASSYSPGQGYEQYF. The chain is built from TRBV6-5 and TRBJ2-7, with 9 bases fitting TRBD1. The junction had 3 bases not matched to a gene; V was cut back by 0 bases and J by 3 bases. The length of the CDR3 is 15 residues. CDR1 and CDR2 (germline): MNHEY, SVGAGI.

This clone was picked up a small number of times. The chain combines TRBV7-3 with TRBJ1-1; D uncertain. Trimming removed 4 bases at V and 4 bases at J, with 10 bases between. The CDR3 loop spans 13 amino acids. Germline V CDR1 and CDR2: SGHTA, FQGTGA. The CDR3 is CASSSFGVTEAFF. CDR3 in DNA: TGTGCCAGCAGCTCTTTCGGGGTCACTGAAGCTTTCTTT.

The sample holds one count of this clone. The chain uses TRBV6-6 and TRBJ2-2, with 9 bases identical to TRBD1. Germline lookup yields CDR1 MNHNY and CDR2 SVGAGI (reference sequence). Losses at the gene ends were 0 bases for V and 5 bases for J; bases not matched to a gene: 1. CDR3 length: 15 residues. In nucleotides, the CDR3 is TGTGCCAGCAGTTACTCGACAGGGGGGACCGGGGAGCTGTTTTTT. This sequence encodes CASSYSTGGTGELFF.

This chain connects TRBV30 to TRBJ1-5, with D perhaps matching TRBD1 (5 bases). Trimming removed 2 bases at V and 4 bases at J, with 18 bases between. There are 16 residues in the CDR3. The V gene's germline CDR1 is GTSNPN and CDR2 SVGIG (reference sequence). CDR3 sequence: CAWSSGGGGSNQPQHF. The CDR3 region has the DNA TGTGCCTGGAGTTCTGGGGGTGGGGGGTCGAATCAGCCCCAGCATTTT.

J is TRBJ2-3 and V is TRBV7-2; TRBD2 matches 13 bases. This CDR3 has 16 amino acids. V lost 3 bases to trimming and J lost 5 bases; unmatched junction nucleotides: 5. Germline V CDR1 and CDR2: SGHTA, FQGNSA. The CDR3 spells CASSFGLAGAGDTQYF. The CDR3 DNA follows: TGTGCCAGCAGCTTCGGACTAGCGGGGGCCGGAGATACGCAGTATTTT.